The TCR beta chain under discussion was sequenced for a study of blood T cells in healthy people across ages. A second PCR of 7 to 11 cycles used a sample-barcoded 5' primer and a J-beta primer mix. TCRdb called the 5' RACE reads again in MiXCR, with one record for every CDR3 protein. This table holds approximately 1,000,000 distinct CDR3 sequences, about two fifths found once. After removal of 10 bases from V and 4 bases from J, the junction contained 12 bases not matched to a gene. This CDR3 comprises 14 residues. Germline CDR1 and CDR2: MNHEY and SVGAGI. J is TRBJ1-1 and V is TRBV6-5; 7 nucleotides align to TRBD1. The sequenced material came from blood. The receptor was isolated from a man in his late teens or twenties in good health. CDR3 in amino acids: CATLGAGGITEAFF. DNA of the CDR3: TGTGCCACGCTTGGGGCAGGGGGTATCACTGAAGCTTTCTTT.